This entry describes one T cell receptor beta chain. Researchers amplified the TCR beta CDR3 regions from RNA transcripts. HTBI primers drove first-round RT-PCR of the TCR CDR3. TCRdb called the multiplex PCR reads again in MiXCR, with one record for every CDR3 protein. Of more than 350,000 distinct CDR3 sequences listed, about 15% are singletons. This sample was included in a study of T cells in Graves' hyperthyroidism and ophthalmopathy. The CDR3 consists of 11 residues. The germline V and J ends were trimmed by 1 base and 7 bases, with 7 bases remaining between them. Germline V gene sequence: CDR1 GTSNPN, CDR2 SVGIG (reference sequence).

Sequenced material: blood. The chain couples TRBV30 to TRBJ2-5; D uncertain. The origin of this receptor is a woman younger than 45 with Graves' hyperthyroidism. CDR3 in amino acids: CAWSGPRTQYF. CDR3 bases: TGTGCCTGGAGTGGCCCGAGGACCCAGTACTTC.